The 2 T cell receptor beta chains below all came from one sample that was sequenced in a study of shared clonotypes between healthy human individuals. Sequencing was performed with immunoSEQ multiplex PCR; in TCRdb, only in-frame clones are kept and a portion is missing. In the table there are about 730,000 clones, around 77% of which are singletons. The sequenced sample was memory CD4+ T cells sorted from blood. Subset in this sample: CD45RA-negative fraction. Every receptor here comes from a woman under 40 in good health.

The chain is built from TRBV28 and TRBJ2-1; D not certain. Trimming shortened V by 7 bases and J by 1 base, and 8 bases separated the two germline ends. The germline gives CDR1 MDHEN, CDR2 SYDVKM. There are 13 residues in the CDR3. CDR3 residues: CASNWRSYNEQFF. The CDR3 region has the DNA TGTGCCAGCAATTGGCGGTCCTACAATGAGCAGTTCTTC.

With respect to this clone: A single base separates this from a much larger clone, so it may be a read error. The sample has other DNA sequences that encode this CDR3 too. The CDR3 protein is CASSGTVYGYTF. The CDR3 region has the DNA TGTGCCAGCAGCGGGACAGTCTATGGCTACACCTTC. The rearrangement uses TRBV28 and TRBJ1-2; 7 bases map to TRBD1. The ends lost 6 bases at V and 4 bases at J; junction bases unmatched: 2. The CDR3 runs to 12 residues. CDR1 is MDHEN, CDR2 SYDVKM, per germline.